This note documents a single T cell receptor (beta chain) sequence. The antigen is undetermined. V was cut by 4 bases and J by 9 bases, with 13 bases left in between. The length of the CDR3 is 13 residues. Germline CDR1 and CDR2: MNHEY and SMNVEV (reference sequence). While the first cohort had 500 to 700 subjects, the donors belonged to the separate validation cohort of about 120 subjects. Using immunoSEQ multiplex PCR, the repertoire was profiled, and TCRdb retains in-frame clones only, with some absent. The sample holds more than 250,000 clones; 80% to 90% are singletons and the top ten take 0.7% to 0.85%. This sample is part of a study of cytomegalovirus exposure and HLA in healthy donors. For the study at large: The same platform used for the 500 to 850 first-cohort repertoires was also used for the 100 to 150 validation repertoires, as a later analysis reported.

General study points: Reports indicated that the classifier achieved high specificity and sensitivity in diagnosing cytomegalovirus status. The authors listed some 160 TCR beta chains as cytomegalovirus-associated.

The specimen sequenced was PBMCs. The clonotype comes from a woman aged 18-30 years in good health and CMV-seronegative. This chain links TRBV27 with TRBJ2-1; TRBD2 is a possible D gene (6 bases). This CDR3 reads CASSSAGTPEQFF. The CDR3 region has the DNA TGTGCCAGCAGTTCCGCCGGGACTCCTGAGCAGTTCTTC.